This entry lists 17 T cell receptor beta chains sequenced from one sample in a study of blood T cell repertoires in COVID-19. Data came from immunoSEQ multiplex PCR; TCRdb stores just in-frame clones and leaves some out. The sample lists about 220,000 clones; roughly 90% were seen once. Sequenced material: PBMCs or T cells enriched from blood (not recorded which). The receptors were sampled from a woman aged 25-40 years who had recovered from COVID-19.

The V gene is TRBV5-1, the J gene TRBJ1-1, with D perhaps TRBD1 (5 bases). CDR1 SGHRS and CDR2 YFSETQ come from the germline V gene. Trimming took 0 bases from V and 3 from J, leaving 9 bases between them. The CDR3 is 14 amino acids. As DNA, the CDR3 is TGCGCCAGCAGCTTGGGGGGCACGTACACTGAAGCTTTCTTT. This sequence encodes CASSLGGTYTEAFF.

This chain uses TRBV13 with TRBJ1-4; 10 bases align to TRBD1. CDR3 size: 12 residues. Looked up from germline, CDR1 is PRHDT and CDR2 is FYEKMQ (reference sequence). The V and J ends lost 4 bases and 11 bases, in that order; junction bases with no gene match: 1. CDR3 DNA sequence: TGTGCCAGCAGCTCGGGACAGGGGAAACTGTTTTTT. The encoded protein is CASSSGQGKLFF.

This clone was found a few times. The chain carries TRBV2 and TRBJ1-1; possibly TRBD1 for D (6 bases). This CDR3 contains 14 residues. Looked up from germline, CDR1 is SNHLY and CDR2 is FYNNEI. The ends were cut back, 2 bases at V and 1 base at J, with 8 bases in the middle. CDR3 loop: CASSEYRANTEAFF. CDR3 coding DNA: TGTGCCAGCAGTGAATACAGGGCGAACACTGAAGCTTTCTTT.

This clone came up a few times. The chain employs TRBV15 and TRBJ2-7; a possible D gene is TRBD2 (6 bases). The CDR3 loop spans 13 amino acids. Germline assignment: CDR1 LNHNV and CDR2 YYDKDF (reference sequence). V was cut by 1 base and J by 7 bases, with 11 bases left in between. CDR3 sequence (DNA): TGTGCCACCAGCAGAGTGGGGGGAAGGGAGCAGTACTTC. Translation gives CATSRVGGREQYF.

The chain carries TRBV5-1 and TRBJ2-4; 10 positions agree with TRBD2. CDR3 size: 17 residues. The germline CDR1 and CDR2 sequences are SGHRS and YFSETQ. V lost 4 bases, J lost 0 bases, and 7 bases stayed unmatched. CDR3 nucleotides: TGCGCCAGCAGCCTCAGCGGACTAGCGGTAGCCAAAAACATTCAGTACTTC. This sequence encodes CASSLSGLAVAKNIQYF. The whole variable domain, remainder taken from reference TRBV5-1 and TRBJ2-4, is KAGVTQTPRYLIKTRGQQVTLSCSPISGHRSVSWYQQTPGQGLQFLFEYFSETQRNKGNFPGRFSGRQFSNSRSEMNVSTLELGDSALYLCASSLSGLAVAKNIQYFGAGTRLSVL.

This chain joins TRBV5-6 and TRBJ1-1; 9 bases agree with TRBD1. The CDR3 totals 15 residues. The germline CDR1 and CDR2 sequences are SGHDT and YYEEEE. V lost 1 base and J lost 1; bases outside the gene matches: 2. DNA for the CDR3: TGTGCCAGCAGCTTGATGACAGGGGGGAACACTGAAGCTTTCTTT. This translates into CASSLMTGGNTEAFF.

This rearrangement joins TRBV10-3 to TRBJ1-4; a weak D match, TRBD1 (5 bases). The CDR3 length is 15 residues. Per germline, CDR1 ENHRY and CDR2 SYGVKD. V shed 0 bases and J shed 5 bases, with 10 bases lying between them. CDR3 nucleotides: TGTGCCATCAGTGAGTCGGACACATCCAATGAAAAACTGTTTTTT. This sequence encodes CAISESDTSNEKLFF.

This clone was picked up one time. V and J are TRBV5-1 and TRBJ1-4; TRBD1 is a possible D gene (5 bases). Germline V CDR1 and CDR2: SGHRS, YFSETQ. V lost 6 bases and J lost 2, with 17 bases in between. This CDR3 region has 16 residues. In DNA, the CDR3 is TGCGCCAGCACCAGGTCGCGGCGGGACACTAATGAAAAACTGTTTTTT. This translates into CASTRSRRDTNEKLFF.

The chain combines TRBV7-2 with TRBJ1-6; D might be TRBD1 (5 bases). The CDR3 has 16 amino acids. The germline gives CDR1 SGHTA, CDR2 FQGNSA. Trimming stripped 2 bases from V and 0 bases from J, with 8 bases between. The CDR3 coding sequence is TGTGCCAGCAGCTTACGGGGGAGCTCCTATAATTCACCCCTCCACTTT. This sequence encodes CASSLRGSSYNSPLHF. Using reference TRBV7-2 and TRBJ1-6 for the parts outside the CDR3, the full variable domain is GAGVSQSPSNKVTEKGKDVELRCDPISGHTALYWYRQSLGQGLEFLIYFQGNSAPDKSGLPSDRFSAERTGGSVSTLTIQRTQQEDSAVYLCASSLRGSSYNSPLHFGNGTRLTVT.

The rearrangement uses TRBV19 and TRBJ1-3, with a tentative D call TRBD1 (5 bases). Trimming stripped 4 bases from V and 4 bases from J, with 8 bases between. Germline CDR1 LNHDA, CDR2 SQIVND (reference sequence). The CDR3 spans 13 residues. The CDR3 nucleotides are TGTGCCAGTAGTAAGGGGTACGGAAACACCATATATTTT. Protein sequence: CASSKGYGNTIYF.

The rearrangement joins TRBV7-8 to TRBJ2-6, with 8 nucleotides matching TRBD1. This CDR3 spans 18 amino acids. After removal of 6 bases from V and 2 bases from J, the junction contained 12 bases not matched to a gene. Germline V gene data show CDR1 as SGHVS and CDR2 as FQNEAQ. The CDR3 DNA follows: TGTGCCAGCAGTGGGGGACAGGTTGATTTTCCTGGGGCCAACGTCCTGACTTTC. Protein: CASSGGQVDFPGANVLTF.

This sequence joins TRBV7-2 and TRBJ2-1, with D possibly matching TRBD2 (5 bases). The CDR3 loop spans 13 amino acids. The germline gives CDR1 SGHTA, CDR2 FQGNSA. The V end was cut by 0 bases, the J end by 9 bases, with 9 bases between. DNA for the CDR3: TGTGCCAGCAGCTTAGCGCAAGAGGGTGAGCAGTTCTTC. Translated: CASSLAQEGEQFF.

This clone was seen only once. The V call is TRBV4-1, the J call TRBJ1-3; no reliable D call. Trimming pared 4 bases from V and 0 bases from J, leaving 19 bases between. Germline V gene lookup returns CDR1 MGHRA and CDR2 YSYEKL. The CDR3 sequence is 18 residues long. The CDR3 DNA follows: TGCGCCAGCAGCCGCGATCGGGTCATACTAGCCTCTGGAAACACCATATATTTT. Translated: CASSRDRVILASGNTIYF.

This sequence joins TRBV5-1 and TRBJ1-6, with 11 bases identical to TRBD1. This CDR3 is built from 16 residues. Per the germline V gene, CDR1 is SGHRS and CDR2 is YFSETQ. The V segment lost 4 bases and the J segment 5 bases; nucleotides outside the gene matches: 5. The CDR3 DNA sequence: TGCGCCAGCAGCATCACGGGACAGGGGGATAATTCACCCCTCCACTTT. This encodes CASSITGQGDNSPLHF.

The gene calls are TRBV5-1 and TRBJ1-2; a possible D gene is TRBD1 (6 bases). This CDR3 spans 14 amino acids. The V gene lost 1 base and the J gene lost 3 bases, with 10 bases spanning the gap. Germline values: CDR1 SGHRS, CDR2 YFSETQ. The CDR3 protein is CASSLQPGDYGYTF. DNA of the CDR3: TGCGCCAGCAGCTTGCAACCAGGGGACTATGGCTACACCTTC. Using reference TRBV5-1 and TRBJ1-2 for the parts outside the CDR3, the full variable domain is KAGVTQTPRYLIKTRGQQVTLSCSPISGHRSVSWYQQTPGQGLQFLFEYFSETQRNKGNFPGRFSGRQFSNSRSEMNVSTLELGDSALYLCASSLQPGDYGYTFGSGTRLTVV.

The rearrangement joins TRBV5-1 to TRBJ1-1; 7 bases line up with TRBD1. V shed 4 bases and J 1 base; nucleotides not matched to a gene: 4. Looked up from germline, CDR1 is SGHRS and CDR2 is YFSETQ. This CDR3 is built from 14 residues. CDR3 DNA sequence: TGCGCCAGCAGCATCCGGACAGGGAACACTGAAGCTTTCTTT. Translating gives CASSIRTGNTEAFF.

V and J are TRBV6-6 and TRBJ1-5; a possible D gene is TRBD1 (5 bases). The length of the CDR3 is 14 residues. The V gene's germline CDR1 is MNHNY and CDR2 SVGAGI (reference sequence). Trimming removed 8 bases at V and 7 bases at J, with 18 bases between. The CDR3 here is CASQGQGSKQPQHF. DNA of the CDR3: TGTGCCAGCCAAGGGCAGGGATCGAAACAGCCCCAGCATTTT.